Shown below are 10 T cell receptor beta chains from a single sample sequenced in a study of T-cell memory formation after mild COVID-19. One entry per CDR3 protein results from TCRdb running MiXCR on the 5' RACE reads. The repertoire holds approximately 570,000 distinct CDR3 sequences, with more than 15% as singletons. Sequencing was performed on PBMCs or a T cell subset sorted from them (not recorded which). The receptors originated from an adult woman who had mild COVID-19 (a few samples of this study predate the infection). Cell type and time point are not known.

This clonotype came up a few times. The J gene is TRBJ2-5, the V gene TRBV7-2; no clear D gene. Germline-derived CDR1 and CDR2 are SGHTA and FQGNSA. The V end was cut by 4 bases, the J end by 5 bases, with 11 bases between. This CDR3 is built from 13 residues. The CDR3 protein is CASSSYGHETQYF. The CDR3 nucleotides are TGTGCCAGCAGCTCTTATGGGCACGAGACCCAGTACTTC. The whole variable domain, remainder taken from reference TRBV7-2 and TRBJ2-5, is GAGVSQSPSNKVTEKGKDVELRCDPISGHTALYWYRQSLGQGLEFLIYFQGNSAPDKSGLPSDRFSAERTGGSVSTLTIQRTQQEDSAVYLCASSSYGHETQYFGPGTRLLVL.

The chain uses TRBV27 and TRBJ1-2, with TRBD1 matching over 8 bases. The CDR3 is 15 residues long. With V trimmed by 6 bases and J by 2 bases, 8 bases remained unmatched. Germline V lookup: CDR1 MNHEY, CDR2 SMNVEV (reference sequence). The CDR3 sequence: CASRPADRANYGYTF. The CDR3 DNA reads as TGTGCCAGCAGGCCGGCGGACAGGGCCAACTATGGCTACACCTTC.

The genes are TRBV4-2 and TRBJ2-7; no firm D call. This CDR3 has 15 residues. Germline V gives CDR1 LGHNA, CDR2 YNFKEQ. V shed 1 base and J shed 1 base, with 11 bases lying between them. The CDR3 region is CASSQVQGPSYEQYF. In DNA, the CDR3 is TGTGCCAGCAGCCAAGTACAAGGCCCTTCCTACGAGCAGTACTTC.

Only a few counts were recorded for this clonotype. The chain uses TRBV9 and TRBJ2-7, with 10 nucleotides matching TRBD1. Germline CDR1 reads SGDLS; CDR2 reads YYNGEE. V trimming: 4 bases; J trimming: 3 bases; junction bases outside the gene matches: 10. The CDR3 is 16 amino acids. CDR3 sequence reads: CASSPRQGAEFYEQYF. The CDR3 bases are TGTGCCAGCAGCCCGAGACAGGGGGCTGAATTCTACGAGCAGTACTTC.

The chain joins TRBV2 to TRBJ2-7; D is perhaps TRBD1 (6 bases). Looked up from germline, CDR1 is SNHLY and CDR2 is FYNNEI. Trimming stripped 6 bases from V and 4 bases from J, with 10 bases between. The CDR3 totals 12 residues. The CDR3: CASRADSYEQYF. CDR3 DNA: TGTGCCAGCAGAGCGGACAGTTACGAGCAGTACTTC.

This chain joins TRBV19 and TRBJ2-1, with TRBD1 identical over 10 bases. From germline, CDR1 is LNHDA and CDR2 SQIVND (reference sequence). CDR3 size: 18 residues. V trimming: 3 bases; J trimming: 6 bases; junction bases outside the gene matches: 14. In DNA, the CDR3 is TGTGCCAGTAGTATCTTGGGACCCGGGACAGGGGTTGCCAATGAGCAGTTCTTC. It encodes CASSILGPGTGVANEQFF.

This sequence joins TRBV25-1 and TRBJ1-1, with D perhaps matching TRBD1 (6 bases). There are 11 residues in the CDR3. Germline assignment: CDR1 MGHDK and CDR2 SYGVNS. Trimming removed 4 bases from V and 10 bases from J, with 10 bases in between. The chain's CDR3 is CASSVGGRAFF. For the CDR3, the DNA is TGTGCCAGCAGTGTAGGGGGGAGAGCTTTCTTT.

The chain links TRBV12-3 or TRBV12-4 to TRBJ2-3; TRBD2 matches at 10 bases. The V and J ends lost 3 bases and 4 bases, in that order; junction bases with no gene match: 7. The CDR3 spans 16 residues. The CDR3 sequence is CASSFPLAGVADTQYF. The CDR3 bases are TGTGCCAGCAGTTTCCCGCTAGCGGGAGTGGCAGATACGCAGTATTTT.

V and J are TRBV7-9 and TRBJ2-1; 8 nucleotides match TRBD2. This CDR3 contains 16 residues. The germline gives CDR1 SEHNR, CDR2 FQNEAQ (reference sequence). J gave up 6 bases and V 5 bases, and 12 bases lay outside the gene matches. This CDR3 is CASSPLSAGGSNEQFF. In nucleotides, the CDR3 is TGTGCCAGCAGCCCTCTCTCTGCGGGAGGATCCAATGAGCAGTTCTTC.

This clonotype was observed a few times. J is TRBJ2-2 and V is TRBV5-1, with 7 nucleotides matching TRBD2. V was clipped by 2 bases and J by 2 bases; unmatched bases: 3. The length of the CDR3 is 15 residues. Germline V gene lookup returns CDR1 SGHRS and CDR2 YFSETQ. CDR3 DNA sequence: TGCGCCAGCAGCTTTGCGGGGGAAAACACCGGGGAGCTGTTTTTT. It specifies CASSFAGENTGELFF.